The entry below describes one TCR beta chain. This sample was taken from a study of blood T cell repertoires in COVID-19. Study as a whole: The origin of the acute and convalescent COVID-19 samples was the United States, Italy and Spain. The cDNA or gDNA used as material had been derived from T cells, B-cell-depleted T cells, or PBMCs.

This CDR3 is 13 amino acids long. The V end was cut by 1 base, the J end by 8 bases, with 8 bases between. The V gene's germline CDR1 is SGHAT and CDR2 FQNNGV. In the original analysis: Estimated nucleated cell counts came from reference gene primer amplification. Assay: immunoSEQ multiplex PCR; the TCRdb copy retains only in-frame clones and omits some. V and J calls and clone size are given by that table; D and trimming were obtained from the DNA. This table holds about 180,000 clones, roughly 86% found once. The chain carries TRBV11-2 and TRBJ2-2; D ambiguous. The receptor comes from a woman in her twenties or thirties with active or convalescent COVID-19. The specimen sequenced was peripheral blood. The chain's CDR3 is CASSLVYGGELFF. CDR3 DNA sequence: TGTGCCAGCAGCTTAGTATACGGGGGGGAGCTGTTTTTT.